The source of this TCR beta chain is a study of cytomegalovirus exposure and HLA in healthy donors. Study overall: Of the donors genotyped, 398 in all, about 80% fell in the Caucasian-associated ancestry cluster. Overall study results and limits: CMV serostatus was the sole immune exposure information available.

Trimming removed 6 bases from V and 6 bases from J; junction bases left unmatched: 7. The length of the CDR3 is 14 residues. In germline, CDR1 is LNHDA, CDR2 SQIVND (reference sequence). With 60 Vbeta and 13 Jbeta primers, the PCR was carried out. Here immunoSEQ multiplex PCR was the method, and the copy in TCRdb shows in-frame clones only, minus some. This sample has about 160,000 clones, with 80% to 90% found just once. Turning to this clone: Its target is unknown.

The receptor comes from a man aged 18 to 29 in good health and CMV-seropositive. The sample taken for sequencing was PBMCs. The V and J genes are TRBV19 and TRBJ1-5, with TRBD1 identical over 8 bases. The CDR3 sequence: CASRGQGEGQPQHF. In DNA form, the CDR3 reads TGTGCCAGTAGAGGACAGGGTGAGGGTCAGCCCCAGCATTTT.